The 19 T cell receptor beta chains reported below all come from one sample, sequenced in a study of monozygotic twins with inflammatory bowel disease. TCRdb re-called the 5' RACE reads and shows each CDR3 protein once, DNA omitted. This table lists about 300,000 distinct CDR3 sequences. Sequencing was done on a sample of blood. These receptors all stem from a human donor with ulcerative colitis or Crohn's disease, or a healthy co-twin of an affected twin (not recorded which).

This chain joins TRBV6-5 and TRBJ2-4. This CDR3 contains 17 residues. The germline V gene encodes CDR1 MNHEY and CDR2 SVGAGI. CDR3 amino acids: CASSYITKTLAKNIQYF.

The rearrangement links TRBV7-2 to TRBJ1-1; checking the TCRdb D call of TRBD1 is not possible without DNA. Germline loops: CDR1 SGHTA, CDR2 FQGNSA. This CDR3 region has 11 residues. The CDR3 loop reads CASSEGTEAFF. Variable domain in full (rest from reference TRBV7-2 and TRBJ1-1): GAGVSQSPSNKVTEKGKDVELRCDPISGHTALYWYRQSLGQGLEFLIYFQGNSAPDKSGLPSDRFSAERTGGSVSTLTIQRTQQEDSAVYLCASSEGTEAFFGQGTRLTVV.

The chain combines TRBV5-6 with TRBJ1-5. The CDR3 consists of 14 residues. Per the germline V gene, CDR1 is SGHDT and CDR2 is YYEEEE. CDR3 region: CASSFGPANQPQHF. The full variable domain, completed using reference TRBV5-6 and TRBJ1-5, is DAGVTQSPTHLIKTRGQQVTLRCSPKSGHDTVSWYQQALGQGPQFIFQYYEEEERQRGNFPDRFSGHQFPNYSSELNVNALLLGDSALYLCASSFGPANQPQHFGDGTRLSIL.

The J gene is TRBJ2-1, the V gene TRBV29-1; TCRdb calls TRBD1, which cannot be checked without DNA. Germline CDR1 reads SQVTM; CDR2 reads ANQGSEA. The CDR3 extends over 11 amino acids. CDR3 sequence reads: CSVSRSYEQFF.

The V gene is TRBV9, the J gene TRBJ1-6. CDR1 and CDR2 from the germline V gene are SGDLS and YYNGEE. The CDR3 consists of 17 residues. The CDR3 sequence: CASSVGGTLVPNSPLHF. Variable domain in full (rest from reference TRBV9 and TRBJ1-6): DSGVTQTPKHLITATGQRVTLRCSPRSGDLSVYWYQQSLDQGLQFLIQYYNGEERAKGNILERFSAQQFPDLHSELNLSSLELGDSALYFCASSVGGTLVPNSPLHFGNGTRLTVT.

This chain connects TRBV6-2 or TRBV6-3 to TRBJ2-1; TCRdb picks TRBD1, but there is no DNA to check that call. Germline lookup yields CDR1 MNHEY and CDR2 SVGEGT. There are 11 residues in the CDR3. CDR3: CASRLQVEQFF.

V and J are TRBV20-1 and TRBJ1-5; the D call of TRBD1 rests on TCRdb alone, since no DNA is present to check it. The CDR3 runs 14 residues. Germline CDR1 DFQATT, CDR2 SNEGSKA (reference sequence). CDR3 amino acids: CSASRGQFNQPQHF.

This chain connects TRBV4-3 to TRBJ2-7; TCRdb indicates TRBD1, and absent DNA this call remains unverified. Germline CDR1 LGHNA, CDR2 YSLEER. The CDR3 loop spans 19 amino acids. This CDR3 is CASSQVFTSGTGGSSEQYF.

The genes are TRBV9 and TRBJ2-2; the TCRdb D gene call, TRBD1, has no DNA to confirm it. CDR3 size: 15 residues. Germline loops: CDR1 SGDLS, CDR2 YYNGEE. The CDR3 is CASSTRQGADGELFF.

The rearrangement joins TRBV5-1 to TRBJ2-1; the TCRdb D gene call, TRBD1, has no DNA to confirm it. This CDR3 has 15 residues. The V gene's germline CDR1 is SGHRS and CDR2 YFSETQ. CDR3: CANSRGASSYNEQFF.

This chain's CDR3 is CAISQGGADEKLFF. The V and J genes are TRBV10-3 and TRBJ1-4; TCRdb designates TRBD1, a call that cannot be tested without DNA. This CDR3 has 14 residues. CDR1 is ENHRY and CDR2 is SYGVKD in the germline V gene.

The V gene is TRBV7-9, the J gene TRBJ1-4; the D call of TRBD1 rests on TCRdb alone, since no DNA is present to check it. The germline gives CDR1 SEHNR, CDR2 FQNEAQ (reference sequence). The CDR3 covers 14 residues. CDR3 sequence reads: CASSLGGLGEKLFF.

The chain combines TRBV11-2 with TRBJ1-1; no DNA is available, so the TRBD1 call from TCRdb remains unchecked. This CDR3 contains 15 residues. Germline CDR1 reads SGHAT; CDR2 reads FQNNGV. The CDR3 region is CASSLGPRQYWEAFF.

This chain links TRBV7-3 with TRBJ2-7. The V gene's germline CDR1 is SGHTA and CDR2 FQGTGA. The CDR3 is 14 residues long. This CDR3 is CASSLTEVSGEQYF.

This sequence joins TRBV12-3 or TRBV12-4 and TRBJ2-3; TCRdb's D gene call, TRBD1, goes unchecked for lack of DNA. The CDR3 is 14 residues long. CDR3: CASSKGQGTDTQYF.

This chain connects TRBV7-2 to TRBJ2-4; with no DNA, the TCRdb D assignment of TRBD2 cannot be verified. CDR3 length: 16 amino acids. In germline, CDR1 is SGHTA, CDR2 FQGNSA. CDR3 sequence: CASSLVRGLRKNIQYF.

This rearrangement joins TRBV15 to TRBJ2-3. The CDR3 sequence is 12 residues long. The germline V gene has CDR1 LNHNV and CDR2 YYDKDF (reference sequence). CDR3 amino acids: CATSRGTDTQYF.

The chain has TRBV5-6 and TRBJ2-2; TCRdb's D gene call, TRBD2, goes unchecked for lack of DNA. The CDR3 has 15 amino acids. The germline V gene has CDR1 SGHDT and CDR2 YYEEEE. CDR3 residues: CASSRSGTWGGELFF.

CDR3 amino acids: CASSPPAGVAGVREQYF. The chain joins TRBV3-1 to TRBJ2-7; lacking DNA, the TRBD2 call made by TCRdb goes unchecked. Germline loops: CDR1 LGHDT, CDR2 YNNKEL (reference sequence). This CDR3 contains 17 residues.